This T cell receptor beta chain came from a study of T-cell reconstitution after alpha-beta-depleted transplantation in children. Germline assignment: CDR1 MDHEN and CDR2 SYDVKM. V trimming: 1 base; J trimming: 3 bases; junction bases outside the gene matches: 6. The CDR3 totals 16 residues. At least ten counts were recorded for this clonotype. Its specificity is unknown. Study-level findings and limits: T cells produced anew were the main source of T-cell counts and diversity one year after transplant.

TCRbeta library construction was performed incorporating unique molecular identifiers. From the PCR reads, TCRdb called clonotypes with MiXCR, one entry per CDR3 protein. The sample has about 150,000 distinct CDR3 sequences; 11% are singletons. The clonotype comes from a boy aged 2 to 10 with acute myeloid leukemia, due to receive a stem cell transplant. The sequences come from PBMCs, collected before TCRalphabeta/CD19-depleted stem cell transplant. This sequence joins TRBV28 and TRBJ1-5; 7 bases are shared with TRBD1. CDR3 in amino acids: CASSLSTGALNQPQHF. In DNA form, the CDR3 reads TGTGCCAGCAGTTTATCAACAGGGGCCCTCAATCAGCCCCAGCATTTT.